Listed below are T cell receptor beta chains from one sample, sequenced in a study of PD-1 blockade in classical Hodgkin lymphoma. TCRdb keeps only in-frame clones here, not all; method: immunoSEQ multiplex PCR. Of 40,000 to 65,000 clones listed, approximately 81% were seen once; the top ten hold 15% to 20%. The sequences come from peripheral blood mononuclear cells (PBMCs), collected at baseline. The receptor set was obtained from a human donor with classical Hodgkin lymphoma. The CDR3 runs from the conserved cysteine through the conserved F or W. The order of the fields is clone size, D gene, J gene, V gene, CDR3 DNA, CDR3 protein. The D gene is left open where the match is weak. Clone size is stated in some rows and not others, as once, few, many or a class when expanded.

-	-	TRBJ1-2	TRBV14	TGTGCCAGCAGCCAAGAAGATTTGCCGGTCTTGAAGGATGGCTACACCTTC	CASSQEDLPVLKDGYTF
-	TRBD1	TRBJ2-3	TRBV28	TGTGCCAGCGACGAGACAGGGGGCATCGATACGCAGTATTTT	CASDETGGIDTQYF
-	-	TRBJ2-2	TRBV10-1	TGCGCCAGCAGTGAGAGGTACCCAGCTGGGGAGCTGTTTTTT	CASSERYPAGELFF
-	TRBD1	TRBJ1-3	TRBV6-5	TGTGCCAGCAGTTACAGACAGGGGGAAAGCACCATATATTTT	CASSYRQGESTIYF
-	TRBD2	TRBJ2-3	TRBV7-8	TGTGCCAGCAGCTTACCAGGGAGGGGTACGCAGTATTTT	CASSLPGRGTQYF
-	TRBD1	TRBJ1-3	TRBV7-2	TGTGCCAGCAGCTTACTTCCCGGGACAGCCATCGGAAACACCATATATTTT	CASSLLPGTAIGNTIYF
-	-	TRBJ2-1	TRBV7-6	TGTGCCAGCAGCTCAAGTAGACCGGGTACACAATGGGAGCAGTTCTTC	CASSSSRPGTQWEQFF
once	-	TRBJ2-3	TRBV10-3	TGTGCCATCAGTCCAGGGGCGATCACAGATACGCAGTATTTT	CAISPGAITDTQYF
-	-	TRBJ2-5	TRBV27	TGTGCCAGCAGTTCTCGGACAGACCCCAAAGAGACCCAGTACTTC	CASSSRTDPKETQYF
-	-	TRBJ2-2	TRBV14	TGTGCCAGCAGCCAAGAACGTTGGCAGGACAGGAACACCGGGGAGCTGTTTTTT	CASSQERWQDRNTGELFF
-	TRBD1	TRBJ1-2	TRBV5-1	TGCGCCAGCAGCGACGGACAGGGGGAATATGGCTACACCTTC	CASSDGQGEYGYTF
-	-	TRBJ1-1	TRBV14	TGTGCCAGCAGCCCTCTCATCAGGAACACTGAAGCTTTCTTT	CASSPLIRNTEAFF
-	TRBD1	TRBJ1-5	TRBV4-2	TGTGCCAGCAGCCAAGACCTGGGGACAGGGGGGAAGCCCCAGCATTTT	CASSQDLGTGGKPQHF
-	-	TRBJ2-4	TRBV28	TGTGCCAGCAGTATTAGCGGAGCCAGTTACTTC	CASSISGASYF
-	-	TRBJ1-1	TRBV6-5	TGTGCCAGCAGTTACTGGCGGGGGAACACTGAAGCTTTCTTT	CASSYWRGNTEAFF
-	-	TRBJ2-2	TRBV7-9	TGTGCCAGCAGCTTGAAGAACACCGGGGAGCTGTTTTTT	CASSLKNTGELFF
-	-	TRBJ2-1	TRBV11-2	TGTGCCAGCAGCTTAGAAGCTCCCTCCAAGCAGTTCTTC	CASSLEAPSKQFF
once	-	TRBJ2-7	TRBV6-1	TGTGCCAGCAGTGAAGTAGGTGCCCTTCCCTACGAGCAGTACTTC	CASSEVGALPYEQYF
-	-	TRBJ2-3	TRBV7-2	TGTGCCAGCAGCTTAAACGAGGGAGATACGCAGTATTTT	CASSLNEGDTQYF
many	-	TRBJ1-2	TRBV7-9	TGTGCCAGCAGCTTATCGTTAGGCTACACCTTC	CASSLSLGYTF
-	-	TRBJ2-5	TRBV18	TGTGCCAGCTCACCTCAAGAGACCCAGTACTTC	CASSPQETQYF
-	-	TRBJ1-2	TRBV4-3	TGCGCCAGCAGCCAAGCGATCCCAGCTAACTATGGCTACACCTTC	CASSQAIPANYGYTF
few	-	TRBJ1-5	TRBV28	TGTGCCAGCACGGGGGGGAGTCAGCCCCAGCATTTT	CASTGGSQPQHF
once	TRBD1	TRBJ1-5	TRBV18	TGTGCCAGCTCTCAAGACAGGGGTGAGCCCCAGCATTTT	CASSQDRGEPQHF
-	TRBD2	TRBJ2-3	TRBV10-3	TGTGCCATCAGAAAGATTAGCGGGAGTACAGATACGCAGTATTTT	CAIRKISGSTDTQYF
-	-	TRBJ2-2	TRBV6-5	TGTGCCAGCAGTTTCTCACTCCGGGATTCGAAGCTGTTTTTT	CASSFSLRDSKLFF
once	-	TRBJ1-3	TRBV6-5	TGTGCCAGCAGCCGGGACATCAGCGGAAACACCATATATTTT	CASSRDISGNTIYF
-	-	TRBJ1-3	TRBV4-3	TGCGCCAGCAGCCAAGATAGGGTATCCGGAAACACCATATATTTT	CASSQDRVSGNTIYF
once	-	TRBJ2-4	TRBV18	TGTGCCAGCTCACCACCGCCCCCTACGGGGGCTCAGGGTGGGATTCAGTACTTC	CASSPPPPTGAQGGIQYF
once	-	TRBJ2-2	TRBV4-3	TGCGCCAGCAGCCAGGAAAGGCTAGCGTACGGGGAGCTGTTTTTT	CASSQERLAYGELFF
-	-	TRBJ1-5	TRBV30	TGTGCCTGGAGTGTACTTAAGGGGACGCCCCAGCATTTT	CAWSVLKGTPQHF
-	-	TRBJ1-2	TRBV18	TGTGCCAGCTCACCGACCAATGGGGGGATGAACTATGGCTACACCTTC	CASSPTNGGMNYGYTF
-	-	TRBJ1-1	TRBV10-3	TGTGCCATCAGTGGGAGGGGGATAGGTGAAGCTTTCTTT	CAISGRGIGEAFF
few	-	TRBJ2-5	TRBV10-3	TGTGCCATCAGTGAGAATGGAGCGGTTAAAGAGACCCAGTACTTC	CAISENGAVKETQYF
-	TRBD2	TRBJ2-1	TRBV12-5	TGTGCTAGTGGTTTCGGGACTAGCGGGAGGCATGAGCAGTTCTTC	CASGFGTSGRHEQFF
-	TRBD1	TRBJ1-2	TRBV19	TGTGCCAGCGGGGACAGGGCAGACTATGGCTACACCTTC	CASGDRADYGYTF
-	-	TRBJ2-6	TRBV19	TGTGCCAGTAGTACGCGACAGGTGAAGGCCAACGTCCTGACTTTC	CASSTRQVKANVLTF
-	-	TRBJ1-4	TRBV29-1	TGCAGCGTTGAACAGACAGGAGGTGAAAAACTGTTTTTT	CSVEQTGGEKLFF
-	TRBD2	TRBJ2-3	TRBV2	TGTGCCAGCAGTGGGGGGGCTAGCGGGAGCACAGATACGCAGTATTTT	CASSGGASGSTDTQYF
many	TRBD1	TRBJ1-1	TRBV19	TGTGCCAGTAGGTTACAGGGGATGAACACTGAAGCTTTCTTT	CASRLQGMNTEAFF
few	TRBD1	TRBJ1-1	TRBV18	TGTGCCAGCTCACTAACAGGGGAGGGTGAAGCTTTCTTT	CASSLTGEGEAFF
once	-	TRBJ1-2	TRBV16	TGTGCCAGCAGCTCTGGACCGGCAGGGGATAAGGGTGGCTACACCTTC	CASSSGPAGDKGGYTF
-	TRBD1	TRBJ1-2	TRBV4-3	TGCGCCAGCAGCCAAGTTTCCGGGACAGGGGGCTACACCTTC	CASSQVSGTGGYTF
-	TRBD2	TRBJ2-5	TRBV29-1	TGCAGCGTTGATGGCGGGAGTGGCCAAGAGACCCAGTACTTC	CSVDGGSGQETQYF